This TCR beta chain was profiled in a study of blood T cells in healthy people across ages. Points from the study as a whole: Across the age range, TCR beta diversity per million T cells fell in a roughly linear way.

PCR was performed a second time for roughly 7 to 12 cycles using a sample-barcoded 5' primer and a J-beta primer mix. Tags on each cDNA molecule came from a template-switch adaptor with 12 random nucleotides. Sequencing recovered at least 2.5 million CDR3-containing paired-end reads from each sample. TCRdb fed the 5' RACE reads into MiXCR, producing one record per CDR3 protein. The data show approximately 1,700,000 distinct CDR3 sequences, around 40% seen once. Trimming removed 3 bases from V and 2 bases from J, with 14 bases in between. Germline V gene data show CDR1 as MDHEN and CDR2 as SYDVKM. The CDR3 covers 15 residues. This clonotype was recorded a few times. Its matching antigen is unknown. Healthy individuals of Caucasian origin from Russia, aged roughly 6 to 100, served as donors.

The rearrangement links TRBV28 to TRBJ2-7, with D maybe TRBD1 (5 bases). Sequencing input: blood. The receptor was derived from a human donor in good health. The CDR3 nucleotides are TGTGCCAGCAGTTTTGGGGCAGGGTACGCCTACGAGCAGTACTTC. This encodes CASSFGAGYAYEQYF.